The sequence of this T cell receptor (beta chain) was determined in a study of blood T cell repertoires in COVID-19. Here immunoSEQ multiplex PCR was the method, and the copy in TCRdb shows in-frame clones only, minus some. The profile shows about 210,000 clones, 88% of them singletons. Adults between about 18 and 95 years of age took part from about two dozen US areas. Which cohort a participant joined came from the clinical history participants gave. This sequence was found in a woman between 40 and 55 years old with acute COVID-19. Sequenced sample: PBMCs or T cells enriched from blood (not recorded which).

The chain's CDR3 is CASVADNSRNTEAFF. The CDR3 bases are TGTGCCAGCGTGGCCGATAACAGCCGGAACACTGAAGCTTTCTTT. The V call is TRBV2, the J call TRBJ1-1; D is unclear. CDR1 and CDR2 (germline): SNHLY, FYNNEI. V was shortened by 8 bases and J by 1 base, with 17 bases between the two germline ends. The CDR3 contains 15 residues.